This section outlines one T cell receptor beta chain sequence together with its context. A much larger clone lies a single base off, so this may be a read error. The data are from a study of T cells in Graves' hyperthyroidism and ophthalmopathy. The CDR3 length is 15 residues. In germline, CDR1 is SGHTA, CDR2 FQGNSA. The investigators amplified TCR beta CDR3 regions from RNA transcripts. A set of HTBI primers served as the primers for a first-round RT-PCR of the TCR CDR3. TCRdb reprocessed the multiplex PCR reads with MiXCR, giving one entry per CDR3 protein. The sample consists of about half a million distinct CDR3 sequences, 15% to 20% of them appearing once.

The chain links TRBV7-2 to TRBJ2-7, with D perhaps assigned TRBD1 or TRBD2 (5 bases each). The receptor was derived from a woman aged 25-40 years with Graves' ophthalmopathy. The material sequenced was blood. The CDR3 sequence: CASGLDRDPTYEQYF. CDR3 bases: TGTGCCAGCGGCTTGGACCGGGACCCCACCTACGAGCAGTACTTC.